This TCR beta chain was retrieved from a study of blood T cell repertoires in COVID-19. Study context: The cDNA or gDNA used as material had been derived from T cells, B-cell-depleted T cells, or PBMCs.

This clone turned up a few times. In the original workflow: Using reference gene primer amplification, nucleated cell counts were estimated. The protocol was immunoSEQ multiplex PCR, while the TCRdb copy is restricted to in-frame clones and leaves out a portion. V and J calls plus clone size are reproduced from that table; the DNA served to infer D and trimming. The data show more than 300,000 clones, with around 86% seen just once and around 5.1% held by the top ten. Donors of Cohort 3 who recovered were those that had two negative PCRs, clearance, or symptom resolution. The ends lost 4 bases at V and 12 bases at J; junction bases unmatched: 10. The CDR3 contains 13 residues. CDR1 and CDR2 from the germline V gene are SGHAT and FQDESV (reference sequence).

The sample consisted of PBMCs or T cells enriched from blood (not recorded which). The J gene is TRBJ1-1, the V gene TRBV11-1, with TRBD1 identical over 8 bases. This TCR derives from a woman between 45 and 65 years old who had recovered from COVID-19. CDR3 sequence reads: CASSSGQALETFF. CDR3 sequence (DNA): TGTGCCAGCAGCTCGGGACAGGCCCTGGAAACTTTCTTT. Full variable domain (remainder filled in from reference TRBV11-1 and TRBJ1-1): EAEVAQSPRYKITEKSQAVAFWCDPISGHATLYWYRQILGQGPELLVQFQDESVVDDSQLPKDRFSAERLKGVDSTLKIQPAELGDSAMYLCASSSGQALETFFGQGTRLTVV.